The entry below gives a single T cell receptor beta chain sequence along with its context. The sample comes from a study of chemoradiotherapy in HPV16-positive cancers. The protocol was immunoSEQ multiplex PCR, while the TCRdb copy is restricted to in-frame clones and leaves out a portion. Of 8,000 to 9,500 clones in the sample, approximately 70% are singletons; the top ten hold roughly 9.1%. The CDR3 spans 14 residues. Germline V gene lookup returns CDR1 MNHNS and CDR2 SASEGT. With 3 bases removed from V and 2 bases from J, the gap between germline ends came to 11 bases. Sequenced material: tumor tissue, taken from a patient who underwent chemoradiotherapy. The sequence derives from a human donor with HPV-associated anogenital cancer. The rearrangement uses TRBV6-1 and TRBJ2-7; no clear D. CDR3 bases: TGTGCCAGCAGTGACGGGTGGGCCACCTACGAGCAGTACTTC. Translation: CASSDGWATYEQYF.